This note documents a single T cell receptor beta chain sequence. What it binds is not known. Generated by immunoSEQ multiplex PCR, the TCRdb table keeps only in-frame clones and is missing some. The data contain roughly 14,000 clones, around four fifths of them singletons. Germline V gene data show CDR1 as MNHNS and CDR2 as SASEGT. The V end lost 8 bases, the J end lost 4 bases, and 11 bases lay between the germline ends. This CDR3 spans 12 amino acids. The data belong to a study of OX40 agonist ivuxolimab in advanced cancers. Study results and limitations: Expanded clones were, on average, more numerous among CD8+ T cells than CD4+.

Sequences were derived from CD4+ or CD8+ T cells sorted from blood, sampled in a trial of the OX40 agonist ivuxolimab. The clonotype originates from an adult with an advanced solid tumor such as melanoma, head and neck, liver or kidney cancer. V usage is TRBV6-1 and J usage is TRBJ1-2; D possibly corresponds to TRBD1 (5 bases). The CDR3 nucleotides are TGTGCCAGCGGGGCGGAAGGCTATGGCTACACCTTC. Protein sequence: CASGAEGYGYTF.